This section outlines one T cell receptor (beta chain) sequence together with its context. What it recognizes is unknown. From the 5' RACE reads, TCRdb called clonotypes with MiXCR, one entry per CDR3 protein. This table holds fewer than 750,000 distinct CDR3 sequences, around 20% found once. The V gene's germline CDR1 is MNHEY and CDR2 SVGEGT. This CDR3 contains 15 residues. The junction had 7 bases not matched to a gene; V was cut back by 4 bases and J by 4 bases. This record belongs to a study of CD8 T cells in ankylosing spondylitis. General study findings and limits: The authors found the disease-linked clones to be CD8+ and relatively rare in peripheral blood. It was reported that disease-linked clones were significantly enriched in matched ankylosing spondylitis synovial fluid. One TCR beta motif, made up of roughly eight highly homologous variants, appeared characteristic of ankylosing spondylitis blood.

The receptor comes from a male donor with ankylosing spondylitis. This chain connects TRBV6-2 or TRBV6-3 to TRBJ2-7, with 10 bases that match TRBD1. Material: blood, either unsorted or a sorted T cell fraction (not recorded which). The CDR3 protein is CASSSWTGGRYEQYF. Written as DNA, the CDR3 is TGTGCCAGCAGTTCCTGGACAGGGGGTCGGTACGAGCAGTACTTC.